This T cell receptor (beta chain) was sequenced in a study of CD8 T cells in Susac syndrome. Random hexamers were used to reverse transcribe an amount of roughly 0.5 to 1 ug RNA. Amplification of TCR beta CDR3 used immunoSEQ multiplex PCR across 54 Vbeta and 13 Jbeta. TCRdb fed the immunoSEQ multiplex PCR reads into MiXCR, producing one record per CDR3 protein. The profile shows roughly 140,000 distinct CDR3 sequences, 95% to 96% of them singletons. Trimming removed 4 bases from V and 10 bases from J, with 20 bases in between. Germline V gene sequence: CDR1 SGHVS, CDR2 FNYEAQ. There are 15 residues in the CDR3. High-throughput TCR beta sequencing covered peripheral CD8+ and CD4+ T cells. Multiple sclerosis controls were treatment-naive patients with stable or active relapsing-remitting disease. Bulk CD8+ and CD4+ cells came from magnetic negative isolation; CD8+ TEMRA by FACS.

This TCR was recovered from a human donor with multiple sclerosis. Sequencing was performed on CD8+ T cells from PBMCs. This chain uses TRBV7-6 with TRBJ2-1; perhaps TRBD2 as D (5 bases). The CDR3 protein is CASSYSEGPHGEQFF. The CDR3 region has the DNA TGTGCCAGCAGCTATTCCGAGGGCCCGCATGGGGAGCAGTTCTTC.